The sequence of this T cell receptor beta chain was determined in a study of T cell responses to AZD1222 COVID-19 vaccine. Germline V gene sequence: CDR1 LNHDA, CDR2 SQIVND (reference sequence). This CDR3 is built from 15 residues. After removal of 4 bases from V and 7 bases from J, the junction contained 9 bases not matched to a gene. The repertoire was sequenced with immunoSEQ multiplex PCR; TCRdb's copy has only in-frame clones and lacks some. This table has more than 70,000 clones, about nine tenths appearing once. This TCR came from an adult who received the AZD1222 COVID-19 vaccine. The V gene is TRBV19, the J gene TRBJ1-2; 10 bases are a match to TRBD1. The starting material was peripheral blood, obtained 28 days after the second AZD1222 dose. The CDR3 DNA reads as TGTGCCAGTAGTAGATGGGGGACAGGGGATAGTGGCTACACCTTC. It translates to CASSRWGTGDSGYTF.